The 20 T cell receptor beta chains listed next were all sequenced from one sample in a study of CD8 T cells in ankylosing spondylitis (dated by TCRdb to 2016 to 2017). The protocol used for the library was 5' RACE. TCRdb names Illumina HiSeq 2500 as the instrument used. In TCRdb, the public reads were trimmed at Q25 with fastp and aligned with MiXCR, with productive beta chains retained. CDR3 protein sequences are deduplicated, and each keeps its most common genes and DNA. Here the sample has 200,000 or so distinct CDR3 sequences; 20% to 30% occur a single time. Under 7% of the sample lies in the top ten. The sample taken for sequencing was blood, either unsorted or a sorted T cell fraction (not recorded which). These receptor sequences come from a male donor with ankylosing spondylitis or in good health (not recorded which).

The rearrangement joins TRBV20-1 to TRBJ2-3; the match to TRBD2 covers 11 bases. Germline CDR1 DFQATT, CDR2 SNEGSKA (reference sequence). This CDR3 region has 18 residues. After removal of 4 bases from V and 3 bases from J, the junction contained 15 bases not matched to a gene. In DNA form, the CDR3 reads TGCAGTGCTACCTTCGGTCTGGGTTCTAGCGGGAGGACAGATACGCAGTATTTT. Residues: CSATFGLGSSGRTDTQYF.

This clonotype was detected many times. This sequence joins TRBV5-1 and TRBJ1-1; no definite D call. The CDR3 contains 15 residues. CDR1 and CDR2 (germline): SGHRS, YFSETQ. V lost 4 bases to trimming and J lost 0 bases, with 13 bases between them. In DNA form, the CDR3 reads TGCGCCAGCAGCCCTACGGCCGGAATGAACACTGAAGCTTTCTTT. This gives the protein CASSPTAGMNTEAFF.

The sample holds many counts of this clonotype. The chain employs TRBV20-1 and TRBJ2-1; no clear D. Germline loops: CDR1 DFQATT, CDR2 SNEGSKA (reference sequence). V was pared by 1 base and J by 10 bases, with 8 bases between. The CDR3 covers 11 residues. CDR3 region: CSARVGVEQFF. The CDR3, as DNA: TGCAGTGCTAGAGTAGGAGTCGAGCAGTTCTTC.

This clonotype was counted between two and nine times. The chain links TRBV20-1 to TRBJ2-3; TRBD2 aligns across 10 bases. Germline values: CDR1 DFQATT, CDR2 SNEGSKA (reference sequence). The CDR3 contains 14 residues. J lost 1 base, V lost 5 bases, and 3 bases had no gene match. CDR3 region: CSADGTSGTDTQYF. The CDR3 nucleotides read TGCAGTGCTGACGGGACTAGCGGCACAGATACGCAGTATTTT.

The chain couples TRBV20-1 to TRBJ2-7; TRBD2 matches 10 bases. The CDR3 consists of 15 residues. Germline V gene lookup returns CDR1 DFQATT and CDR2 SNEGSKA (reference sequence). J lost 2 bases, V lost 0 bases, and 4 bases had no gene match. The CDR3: CSARDRGTSAYEQYF. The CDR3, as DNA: TGCAGTGCTAGAGATAGGGGGACTAGCGCCTACGAGCAGTACTTC.

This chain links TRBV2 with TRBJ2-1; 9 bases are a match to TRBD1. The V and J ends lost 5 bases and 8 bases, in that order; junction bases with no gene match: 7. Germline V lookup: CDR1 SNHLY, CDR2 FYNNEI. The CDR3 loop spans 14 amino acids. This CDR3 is CASSLTGGKDEQFF. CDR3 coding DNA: TGTGCCAGCAGTTTGACAGGGGGGAAAGATGAGCAGTTCTTC. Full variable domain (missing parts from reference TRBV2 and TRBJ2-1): EPEVTQTPSHQVTQMGQEVILRCVPISNHLYFYWYRQILGQKVEFLVSFYNNEISEKSEIFDDQFSVERPDGSNFTLKIRSTKLEDSAMYFCASSLTGGKDEQFFGPGTRLTVL.

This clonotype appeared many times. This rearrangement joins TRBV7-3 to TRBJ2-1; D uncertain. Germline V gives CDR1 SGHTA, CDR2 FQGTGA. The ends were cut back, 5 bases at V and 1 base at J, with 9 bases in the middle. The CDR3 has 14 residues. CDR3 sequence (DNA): TGTGCCAGCAGCGCGGACGGTTCCTACAATGAGCAGTTCTTC. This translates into CASSADGSYNEQFF.

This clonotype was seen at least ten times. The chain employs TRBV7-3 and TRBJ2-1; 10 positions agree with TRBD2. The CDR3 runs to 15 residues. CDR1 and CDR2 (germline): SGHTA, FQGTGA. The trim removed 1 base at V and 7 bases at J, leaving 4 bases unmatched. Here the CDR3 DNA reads TGTGCCAGCAGCTTAAAAGCGGGAGGGCCAAATGAGCAGTTCTTC. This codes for CASSLKAGGPNEQFF.

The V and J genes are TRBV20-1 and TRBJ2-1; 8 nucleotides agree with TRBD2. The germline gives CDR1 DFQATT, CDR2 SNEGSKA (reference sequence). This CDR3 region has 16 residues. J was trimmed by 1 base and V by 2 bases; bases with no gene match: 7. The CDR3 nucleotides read TGCAGTGCTAGAACTTACGCGGGAGGATCCTACAATGAGCAGTTCTTC. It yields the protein CSARTYAGGSYNEQFF.

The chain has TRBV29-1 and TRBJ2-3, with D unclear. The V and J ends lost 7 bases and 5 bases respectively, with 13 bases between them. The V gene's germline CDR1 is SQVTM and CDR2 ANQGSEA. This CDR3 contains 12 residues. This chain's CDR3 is CSAGVSGDTQYF. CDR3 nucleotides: TGCAGCGCCGGTGTCTCGGGAGATACGCAGTATTTT.

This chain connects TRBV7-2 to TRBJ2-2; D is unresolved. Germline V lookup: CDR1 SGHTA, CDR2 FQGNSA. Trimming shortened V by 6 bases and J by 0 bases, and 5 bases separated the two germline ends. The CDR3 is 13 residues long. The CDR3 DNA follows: TGTGCCAGCAGACCCACGAACACCGGGGAGCTGTTTTTT. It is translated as CASRPTNTGELFF.

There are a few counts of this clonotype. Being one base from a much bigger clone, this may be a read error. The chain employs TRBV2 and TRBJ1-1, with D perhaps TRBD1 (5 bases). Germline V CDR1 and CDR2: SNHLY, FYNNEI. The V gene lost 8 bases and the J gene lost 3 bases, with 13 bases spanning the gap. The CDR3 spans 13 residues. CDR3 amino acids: CASPVGEDTEAFF. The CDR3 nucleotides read TGTGCCAGCCCTGTAGGGGAGGACACTGAAGCTTTCTTT.

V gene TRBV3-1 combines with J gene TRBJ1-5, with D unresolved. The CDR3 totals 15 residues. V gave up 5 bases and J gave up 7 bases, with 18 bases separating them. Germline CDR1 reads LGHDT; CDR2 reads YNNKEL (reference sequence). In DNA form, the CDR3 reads TGTGCCAGCAGCTCAGACGGCAGATTTAGCCAGCCCCAGCATTTT. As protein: CASSSDGRFSQPQHF.

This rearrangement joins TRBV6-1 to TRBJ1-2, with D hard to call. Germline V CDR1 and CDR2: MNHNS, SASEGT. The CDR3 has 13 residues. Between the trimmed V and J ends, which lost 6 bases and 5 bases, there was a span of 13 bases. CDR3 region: CASRDAWDYGYTF. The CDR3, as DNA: TGTGCCAGCAGGGACGCCTGGGATTATGGCTACACCTTC.

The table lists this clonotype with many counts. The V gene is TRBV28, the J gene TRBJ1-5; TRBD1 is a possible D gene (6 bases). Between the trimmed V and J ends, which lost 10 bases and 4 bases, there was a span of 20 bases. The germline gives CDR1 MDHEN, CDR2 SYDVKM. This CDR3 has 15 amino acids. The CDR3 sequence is CATRTGSGPNQPQHF. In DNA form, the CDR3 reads TGTGCCACCAGAACAGGGTCAGGGCCGAATCAGCCCCAGCATTTT.

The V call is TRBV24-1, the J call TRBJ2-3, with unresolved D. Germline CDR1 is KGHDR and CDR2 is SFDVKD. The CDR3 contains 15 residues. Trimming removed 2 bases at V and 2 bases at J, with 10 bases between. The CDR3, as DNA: TGTGCCACCAGTGATTCAGGACGGACCACAGATACGCAGTATTTT. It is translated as CATSDSGRTTDTQYF.

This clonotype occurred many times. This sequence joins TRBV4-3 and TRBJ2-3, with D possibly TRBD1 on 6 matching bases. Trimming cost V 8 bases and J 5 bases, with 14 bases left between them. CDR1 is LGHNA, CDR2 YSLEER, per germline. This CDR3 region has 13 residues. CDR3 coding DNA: TGCGCCAGCTCCGTGGGGGCCGAAGATACGCAGTATTTT. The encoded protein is CASSVGAEDTQYF.

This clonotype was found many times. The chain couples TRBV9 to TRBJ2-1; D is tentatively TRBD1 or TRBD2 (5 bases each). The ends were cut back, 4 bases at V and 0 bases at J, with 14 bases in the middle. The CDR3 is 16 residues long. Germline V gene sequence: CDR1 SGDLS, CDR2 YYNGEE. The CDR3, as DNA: TGTGCCAGCAGCACCCTGAGGGGAGTCTCCTACAATGAGCAGTTCTTC. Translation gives CASSTLRGVSYNEQFF. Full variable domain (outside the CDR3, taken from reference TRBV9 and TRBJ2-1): DSGVTQTPKHLITATGQRVTLRCSPRSGDLSVYWYQQSLDQGLQFLIQYYNGEERAKGNILERFSAQQFPDLHSELNLSSLELGDSALYFCASSTLRGVSYNEQFFGPGTRLTVL.

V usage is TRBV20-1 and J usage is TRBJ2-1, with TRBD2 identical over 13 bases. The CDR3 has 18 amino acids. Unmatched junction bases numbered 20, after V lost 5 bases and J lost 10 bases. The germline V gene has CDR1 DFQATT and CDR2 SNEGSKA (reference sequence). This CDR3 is CSASRGGSTSGRAGEQFF. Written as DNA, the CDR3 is TGCAGTGCTTCACGAGGGGGCAGCACTAGCGGGAGGGCCGGGGAGCAGTTCTTC.

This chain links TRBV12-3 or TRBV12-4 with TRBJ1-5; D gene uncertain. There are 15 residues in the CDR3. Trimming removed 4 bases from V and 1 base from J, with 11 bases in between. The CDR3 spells CASSYAVGSNQPQHF. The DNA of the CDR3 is TGTGCCAGCAGTTACGCAGTCGGGAGCAATCAGCCCCAGCATTTT.